This T cell receptor beta chain was found in a study of neurological immune-mediated disorders. The cDNA was generated by 5'RACE with 10-nucleotide random UMIs. TCRdb analysed the 5' RACE reads with MiXCR anew, one entry per CDR3 protein. The top ten clones hold under 2% of a sample with about 84,000 distinct CDR3 sequences, approximately 10% of them seen once. The table lists this clonotype with many counts. Its antigen is undetermined. A total of 2 million PBMCs stored at -80 degrees C provided the unsorted libraries. The study's findings and limits: None of the CDR3 amino acid sequences found in expanded clones was shared across subjects. This suggests that the TCR-beta repertoires were private in all groups. Falling below healthy controls, multiple sclerosis showed the least TCR clonal expansion, while HTLV-1-associated myelopathy showed the most.

The CDR3 is made up of 15 amino acids. V lost 6 bases and J lost 3, with 18 bases in between. This sequence was found in a man aged 35-49 years in good health. The specimen was PBMCs. The chain carries TRBV12-3 or TRBV12-4 and TRBJ2-7, with D possibly TRBD1 on 5 matching bases. This CDR3 reads CASRPLGRPDYEQYF. CDR3 DNA: TGTGCCAGCAGACCCTTGGGGCGCCCAGACTACGAGCAGTACTTC.